Included here is one T cell receptor beta chain sequence, with context. This sample is part of a study of blood T cell repertoires in COVID-19. How the authors handled the data: Quantification of nucleated cells was approximated via reference gene primer amplification. This table comes from immunoSEQ multiplex PCR, and its TCRdb copy is limited to in-frame clones, with some not included. V and J calls and clone size come straight from that table; D and trimming were deduced from the DNA. Of approximately 240,000 clones listed, about 93% are singletons. V lost 10 bases and J lost 0, with 19 bases in between. CDR3 length: 15 amino acids. Germline values: CDR1 MNHEY, CDR2 SVGAGI. Symptom resolution, clearance, or two negative PCRs marked the recovered donors of Cohort 3.

The sample was PBMCs or T cells enriched from blood (not recorded which). This clonotype was sampled from a woman in her late teens or twenties who had recovered from COVID-19. The chain links TRBV6-5 to TRBJ2-7; possible D gene TRBD1, 5 bases. The CDR3 region is CATANQGGSSYEQYF. CDR3 DNA: TGTGCCACTGCCAATCAGGGCGGCAGCTCCTACGAGCAGTACTTC.